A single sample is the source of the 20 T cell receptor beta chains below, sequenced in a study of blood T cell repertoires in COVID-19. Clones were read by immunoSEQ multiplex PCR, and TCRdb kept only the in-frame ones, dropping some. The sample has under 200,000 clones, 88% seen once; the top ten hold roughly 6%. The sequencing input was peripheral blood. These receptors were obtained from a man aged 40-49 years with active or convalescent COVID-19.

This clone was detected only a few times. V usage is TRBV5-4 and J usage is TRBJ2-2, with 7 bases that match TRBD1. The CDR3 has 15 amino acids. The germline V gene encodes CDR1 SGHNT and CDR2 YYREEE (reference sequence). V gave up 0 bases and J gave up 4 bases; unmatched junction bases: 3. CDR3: CASSLGYRGTGELFF. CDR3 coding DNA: TGTGCCAGCAGCTTGGGATACAGGGGCACCGGGGAGCTGTTTTTT.

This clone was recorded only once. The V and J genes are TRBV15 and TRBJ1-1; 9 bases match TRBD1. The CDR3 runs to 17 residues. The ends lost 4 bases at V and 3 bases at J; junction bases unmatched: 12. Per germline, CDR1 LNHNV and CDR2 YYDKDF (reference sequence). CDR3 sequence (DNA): TGTGCCACCAGCACACGGAATGAACAGGGGGCGGACACTGAAGCTTTCTTT. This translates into CATSTRNEQGADTEAFF. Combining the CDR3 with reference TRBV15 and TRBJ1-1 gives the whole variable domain DAMVIQNPRYQVTQFGKPVTLSCSQTLNHNVMYWYQQKSSQAPKLLFHYYDKDFNNEADTPDNFQSRRPNTSFCFLDIRSPGLGDTAMYLCATSTRNEQGADTEAFFGQGTRLTVV.

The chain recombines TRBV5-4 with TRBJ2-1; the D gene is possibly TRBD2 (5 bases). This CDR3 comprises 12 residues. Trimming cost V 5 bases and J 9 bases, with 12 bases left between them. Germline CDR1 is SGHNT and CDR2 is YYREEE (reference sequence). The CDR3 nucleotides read TGTGCCAGCAGGTTGCCGGGGTTTGAGCAGTTCTTC. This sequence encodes CASRLPGFEQFF.

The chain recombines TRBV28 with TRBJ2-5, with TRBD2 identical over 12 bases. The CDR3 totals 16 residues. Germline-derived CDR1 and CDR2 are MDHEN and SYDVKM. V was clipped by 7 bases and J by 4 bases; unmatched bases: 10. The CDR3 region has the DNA TGTGCCAGCACCCTTTCTAGCGGGAGGGCCAGAGAGACCCAGTACTTC. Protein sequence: CASTLSSGRARETQYF.

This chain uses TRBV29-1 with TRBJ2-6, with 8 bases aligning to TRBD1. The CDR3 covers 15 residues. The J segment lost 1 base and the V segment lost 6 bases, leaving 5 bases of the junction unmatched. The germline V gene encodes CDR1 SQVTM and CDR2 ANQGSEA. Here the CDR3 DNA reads TGCAGCGTGGGACAGGCGAATTCTGGGGCCAACGTCCTGACTTTC. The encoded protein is CSVGQANSGANVLTF.

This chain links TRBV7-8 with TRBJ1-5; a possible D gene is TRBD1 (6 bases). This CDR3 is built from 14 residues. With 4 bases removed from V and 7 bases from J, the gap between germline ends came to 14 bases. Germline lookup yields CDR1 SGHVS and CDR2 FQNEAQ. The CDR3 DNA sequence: TGTGCCAGCAGCTCACAGGGTTCTAGCCAGCCCCAGCATTTT. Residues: CASSSQGSSQPQHF.

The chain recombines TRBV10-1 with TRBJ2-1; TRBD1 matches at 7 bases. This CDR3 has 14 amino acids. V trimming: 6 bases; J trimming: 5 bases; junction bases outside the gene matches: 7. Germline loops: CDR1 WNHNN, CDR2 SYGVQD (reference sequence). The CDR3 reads CASSDREQDNEQFF. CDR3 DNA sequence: TGCGCCAGCAGCGACAGGGAACAAGACAATGAGCAGTTCTTC.

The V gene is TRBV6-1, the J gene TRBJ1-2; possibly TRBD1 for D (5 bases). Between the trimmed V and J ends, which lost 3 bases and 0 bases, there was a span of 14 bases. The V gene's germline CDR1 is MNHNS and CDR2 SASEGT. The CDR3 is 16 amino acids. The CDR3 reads CASSDSVQASNYGYTF. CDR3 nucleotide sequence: TGTGCCAGCAGTGATTCTGTACAGGCATCTAACTATGGCTACACCTTC.

The CDR3 coding sequence is TGTGCCAGCCCCAGGGTCTCTGGGGCCAACGTCCTGACTTTC. Its translation is CASPRVSGANVLTF. This chain uses TRBV21-1 with TRBJ2-6; the tabulated D call, TRBD1, remains unverified against the DNA. TRBV21-1 is shown as a pseudogene. CDR3 length: 14 amino acids.

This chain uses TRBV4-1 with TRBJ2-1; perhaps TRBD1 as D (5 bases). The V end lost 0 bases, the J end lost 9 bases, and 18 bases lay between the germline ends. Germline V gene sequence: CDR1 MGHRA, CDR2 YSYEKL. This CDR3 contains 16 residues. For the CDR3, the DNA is TGCGCCAGCAGCCAAGATAAGGGAAGGGGCAGAGCTGAGCAGTTCTTC. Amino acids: CASSQDKGRGRAEQFF.

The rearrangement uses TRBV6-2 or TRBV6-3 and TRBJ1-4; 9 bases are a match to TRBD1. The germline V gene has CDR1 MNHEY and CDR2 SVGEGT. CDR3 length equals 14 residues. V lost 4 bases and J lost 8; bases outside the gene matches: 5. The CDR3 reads CASSWGQGREKLFF. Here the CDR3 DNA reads TGTGCCAGCAGTTGGGGACAGGGCCGCGAAAAACTGTTTTTT.

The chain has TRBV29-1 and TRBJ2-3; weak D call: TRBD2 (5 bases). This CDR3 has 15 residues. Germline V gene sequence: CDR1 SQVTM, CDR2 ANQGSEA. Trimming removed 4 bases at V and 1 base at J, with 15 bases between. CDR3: CSVGPGKKRTDTQYF. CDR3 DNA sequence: TGCAGCGTTGGCCCCGGGAAGAAACGCACAGATACGCAGTATTTT.

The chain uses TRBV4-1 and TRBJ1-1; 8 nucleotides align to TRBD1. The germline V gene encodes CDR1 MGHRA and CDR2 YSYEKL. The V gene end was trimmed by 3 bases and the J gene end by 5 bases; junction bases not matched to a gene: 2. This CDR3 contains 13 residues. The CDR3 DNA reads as TGCGCCAGCAGCCAGCAGGGGGCGACTGAAGCTTTCTTT. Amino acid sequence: CASSQQGATEAFF.

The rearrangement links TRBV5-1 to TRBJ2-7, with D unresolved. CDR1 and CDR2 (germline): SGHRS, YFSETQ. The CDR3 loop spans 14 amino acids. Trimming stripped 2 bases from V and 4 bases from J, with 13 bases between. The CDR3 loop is CASSFSVNLYEQYF. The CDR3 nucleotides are TGCGCCAGCAGCTTCTCGGTGAACCTATACGAGCAGTACTTC. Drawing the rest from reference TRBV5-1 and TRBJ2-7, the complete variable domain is KAGVTQTPRYLIKTRGQQVTLSCSPISGHRSVSWYQQTPGQGLQFLFEYFSETQRNKGNFPGRFSGRQFSNSRSEMNVSTLELGDSALYLCASSFSVNLYEQYFGPGTRLTVT.

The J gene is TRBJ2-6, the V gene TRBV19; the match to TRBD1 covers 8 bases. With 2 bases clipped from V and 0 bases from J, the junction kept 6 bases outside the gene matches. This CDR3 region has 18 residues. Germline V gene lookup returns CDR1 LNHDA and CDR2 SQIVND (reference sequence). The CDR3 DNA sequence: TGTGCCAGTAGTATAACGGGACAGGTCTTCTCTGGGGCCAACGTCCTGACTTTC. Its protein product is CASSITGQVFSGANVLTF.

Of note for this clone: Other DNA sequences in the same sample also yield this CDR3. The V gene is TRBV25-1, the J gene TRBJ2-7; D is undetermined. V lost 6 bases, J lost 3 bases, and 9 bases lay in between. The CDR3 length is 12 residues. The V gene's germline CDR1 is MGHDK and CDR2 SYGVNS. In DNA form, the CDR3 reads TGTGCCAGCAGAGACATCTACTACGAGCAGTACTTC. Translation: CASRDIYYEQYF.

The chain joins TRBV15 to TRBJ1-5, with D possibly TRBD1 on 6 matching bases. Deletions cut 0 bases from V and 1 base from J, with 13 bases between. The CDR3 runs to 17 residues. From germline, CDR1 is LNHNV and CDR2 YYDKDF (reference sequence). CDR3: CATSRDRLGASNQPQHF. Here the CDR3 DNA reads TGTGCCACCAGCAGAGATCGCCTGGGGGCCAGCAATCAGCCCCAGCATTTT.

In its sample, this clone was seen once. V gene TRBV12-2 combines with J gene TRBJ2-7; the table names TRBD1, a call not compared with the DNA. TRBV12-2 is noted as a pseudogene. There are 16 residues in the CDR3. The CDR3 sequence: CASRTYPDRLSYEQYF. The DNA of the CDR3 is TGTGCAAGTCGCACCTACCCCGACAGACTCTCCTACGAGCAGTACTTC.

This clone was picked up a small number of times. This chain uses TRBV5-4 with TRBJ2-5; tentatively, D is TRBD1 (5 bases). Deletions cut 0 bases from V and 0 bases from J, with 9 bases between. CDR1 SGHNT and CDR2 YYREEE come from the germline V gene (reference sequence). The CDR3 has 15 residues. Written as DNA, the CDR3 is TGTGCCAGCAGCTTGGCCTGGGGCAACCAAGAGACCCAGTACTTC. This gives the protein CASSLAWGNQETQYF.

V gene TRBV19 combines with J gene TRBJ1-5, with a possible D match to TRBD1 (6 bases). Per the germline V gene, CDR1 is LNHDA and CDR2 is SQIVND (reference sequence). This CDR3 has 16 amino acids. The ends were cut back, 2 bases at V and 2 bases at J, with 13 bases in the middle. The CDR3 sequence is CASSISGAKRNQPQHF. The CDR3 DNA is TGTGCCAGTAGTATATCAGGGGCTAAGCGCAATCAGCCCCAGCATTTT.